The next 29 T cell receptor beta chains were all read from a single sample in a study of tumour-infiltrating T cells in Burkitt lymphoma. Here immunoSEQ multiplex PCR was the method, and the copy in TCRdb shows in-frame clones only, minus some. Of roughly 1,600 clones in the sample, approximately 70% were seen once. Source material: tumor tissue. These TCRs come from a human donor with diffuse large B-cell lymphoma.

This clone was seen only once. The chain links TRBV11-2 to TRBJ2-2, with 7 positions matching TRBD2. V lost 4 bases to trimming and J lost 3 bases; unmatched junction nucleotides: 8. Germline CDR1 is SGHAT and CDR2 is FQNNGV. This CDR3 contains 16 residues. This CDR3 is CASSWAAGAYTGELFF. CDR3 in DNA: TGTGCCAGCAGCTGGGCCGCGGGAGCCTACACCGGGGAGCTGTTTTTT.

CDR3 in amino acids: CASRFGGSQPQHF. DNA for the CDR3: TGTGCAAGTCGCTTTGGGGGGAGTCAGCCCCAGCATTTT. The rearrangement uses TRBV12-2 and TRBJ1-5. TRBV12-2 constitutes a pseudogene. The CDR3 runs 13 residues.

The rearrangement joins TRBV18 to TRBJ2-1; the match to TRBD2 covers 7 bases. This CDR3 has 15 amino acids. Germline V CDR1 and CDR2: KGHSH, LQKENI. The trim removed 2 bases at V and 4 bases at J, leaving 5 bases unmatched. CDR3 nucleotides: TGTGCCAGCTCACCAACGGGAGGAAAATACAATGAGCAGTTCTTC. Translation: CASSPTGGKYNEQFF.

This clone was seen more than once but under ten times. CDR3 nucleotide sequence: TGTGCCAGCAGGGCGGGGTTGGGAGAGACCCAGTACTTC. Its protein is CASRAGLGETQYF. The chain recombines TRBV7-6 with TRBJ2-5; tentatively, D is TRBD2 (6 bases). V lost 6 bases and J 4 bases, leaving 12 bases between the germline ends. In germline, CDR1 is SGHVS, CDR2 FNYEAQ. The CDR3 runs 13 residues. The full variable domain, completed using reference TRBV7-6 and TRBJ2-5, is GAGVSQSPRYKVTKRGQDVALRCDPISGHVSLYWYRQALGQGPEFLTYFNYEAQQDKSGLPNDRFSAERPEGSISTLTIQRTEQRDSAMYRCASRAGLGETQYFGPGTRLLVL.

The chain is built from TRBV11-2 and TRBJ2-7; D unresolved. V was shortened by 4 bases and J by 6 bases, with 7 bases between the two germline ends. The V gene's germline CDR1 is SGHAT and CDR2 FQNNGV. The CDR3 runs to 11 residues. The CDR3 region is CASSSPLEQYF. CDR3 coding DNA: TGTGCCAGCAGCTCCCCTCTCGAGCAGTACTTC.

The rearrangement links TRBV7-9 to TRBJ2-1; D is possibly TRBD2 (6 bases). The CDR3 is 14 residues long. The V gene lost 0 bases and the J gene lost 3 bases, with 6 bases spanning the gap. Looked up from germline, CDR1 is SEHNR and CDR2 is FQNEAQ (reference sequence). The CDR3 nucleotides read TGTGCCAGCAGCTTAGCCGGGAGCTACAATGAGCAGTTCTTC. As protein: CASSLAGSYNEQFF.

The V gene is TRBV2, the J gene TRBJ2-7, with D unclear. The CDR3 is 11 residues long. With 4 bases removed from V and 7 bases from J, the gap between germline ends came to 8 bases. In germline, CDR1 is SNHLY, CDR2 FYNNEI. This CDR3 is CASSGPREQYF. The CDR3 nucleotides read TGTGCCAGCAGTGGTCCACGTGAGCAGTACTTC.

V and J are TRBV29-1 and TRBJ2-7; 10 bases are shared with TRBD2. Germline CDR1 SQVTM, CDR2 ANQGSEA. The CDR3 totals 14 residues. After removal of 1 base from V and 5 bases from J, the junction contained 5 bases not matched to a gene. CDR3 loop: CSVEGGSGRNEQYF. In DNA form, the CDR3 reads TGCAGCGTTGAAGGTGGTAGCGGGAGGAACGAGCAGTACTTC.

The chain's CDR3 is CASSLELVLAVNNEQFF. The CDR3 DNA reads as TGTGCCAGCAGCTTAGAACTGGTACTAGCGGTTAACAATGAGCAGTTCTTC. The genes are TRBV7-9 and TRBJ2-1, with 8 bases identical to TRBD2. Germline CDR1 is SEHNR and CDR2 is FQNEAQ (reference sequence). The CDR3 is 17 amino acids. Trimming took 1 base from V and 5 from J; bases not matched to a gene: 10.

This clone is judged large (0.1 to 1%). This chain links TRBV7-3 with TRBJ1-1; D might be TRBD1 (6 bases). From germline, CDR1 is SGHTA and CDR2 FQGTGA. The CDR3 totals 13 residues. With 4 bases removed from V and 4 bases from J, the gap between germline ends came to 10 bases. The DNA of the CDR3 is TGTGCCAGCAGCTGGGGGGGCTTCACTGAAGCTTTCTTT. It codes for CASSWGGFTEAFF.

The chain has TRBV7-7 and TRBJ2-7, with 7 bases identical to TRBD1. The CDR3 extends over 15 amino acids. J lost 4 bases, V lost 5 bases, and 11 bases had no gene match. Germline V gene data show CDR1 as SSHAT and CDR2 as FNYEAQ (reference sequence). CDR3 amino acids: CASSPRQGALYEQYF. Here the CDR3 DNA reads TGTGCCAGCAGCCCGCGACAGGGAGCTCTATACGAGCAGTACTTC. The full variable domain, with the rest looked up from reference TRBV7-7 and TRBJ2-7, is GAGVSQSPRYKVTKRGQDVTLRCDPISSHATLYWYQQALGQGPEFLTYFNYEAQPDKSGLPSDRFSAERPEGSISTLTIQRTEQRDSAMYRCASSPRQGALYEQYFGPGTRLTVT.

Notes on this clone: Mismatch with germline at one junction end may stem from a read error. V and J are TRBV7-8 and TRBJ2-7, with D unclear. Germline-derived CDR1 and CDR2 are SGHVS and FQNEAQ. The CDR3 covers 14 residues. The DNA for the CDR3 is TGTGCCAGCAGCTTAAGGGCCCTCTCCTACAAGCAGTACTTC. Translated: CASSLRALSYKQYF.

The sample holds a few counts of this clone. The CDR3 DNA reads TGTGCCAGTAGTATTCGAGGGAGGGGTCTCGACGAGCAGTACTTC. Translation gives CASSIRGRGLDEQYF. V gene TRBV19 combines with J gene TRBJ2-7; 7 bases are shared with TRBD2. V lost 3 bases to trimming and J lost 5 bases; unmatched junction nucleotides: 10. Germline values: CDR1 LNHDA, CDR2 SQIVND (reference sequence). The CDR3 totals 15 residues.

The chain employs TRBV6-1 and TRBJ1-6; maybe TRBD1 (6 bases). With 0 bases removed from V and 4 bases from J, the gap between germline ends came to 10 bases. The CDR3 loop spans 16 amino acids. The germline CDR1 and CDR2 sequences are MNHNS and SASEGT. Here the CDR3 DNA reads TGTGCCAGCAGTGAAGCGGACAGCCAGTATAATTCACCCCTCCACTTT. Amino acid sequence: CASSEADSQYNSPLHF.

The CDR3 protein is CASSLSTTVDANTGELFF. CDR3 DNA: TGTGCCAGCAGTTTATCGACGACAGTCGACGCGAACACCGGGGAGCTGTTTTTT. V and J are TRBV27 and TRBJ2-2, with D possibly TRBD1 on 5 matching bases. The CDR3 totals 18 residues. Trimming left V 0 bases short and J 0 bases short, with 14 bases between. CDR1 and CDR2 from the germline V gene are MNHEY and SMNVEV (reference sequence).

V is TRBV7-9 and J is TRBJ2-1; D unclear. Trimming removed 2 bases at V and 8 bases at J, with 7 bases between. CDR1 and CDR2 (germline): SEHNR, FQNEAQ (reference sequence). The CDR3 consists of 12 residues. Written as DNA, the CDR3 is TGTGCCAGCAGCTTAACGGGCTATGAGCAGTTCTTC. Protein sequence: CASSLTGYEQFF. Using reference TRBV7-9 and TRBJ2-1 for the parts outside the CDR3, the full variable domain is DTGVSQNPRHKITKRGQNVTFRCDPISEHNRLYWYRQTLGQGPEFLTYFQNEAQLEKSRLLSDRFSAERPKGSFSTLEIQRTEQGDSAMYLCASSLTGYEQFFGPGTRLTVL.

V and J are TRBV7-9 and TRBJ2-2, with 12 bases matching TRBD1. Germline values: CDR1 SEHNR, CDR2 FQNEAQ (reference sequence). This CDR3 comprises 16 residues. The V and J ends lost 7 bases and 7 bases, in that order; junction bases with no gene match: 10. This CDR3 reads CASKVPGQGADGELFF. Written as DNA, the CDR3 is TGTGCCAGCAAGGTTCCGGGACAGGGGGCTGACGGGGAGCTGTTTTTT.

This clone was seen a handful of times. J is TRBJ2-1 and V is TRBV9; D may be TRBD2 (6 bases). The length of the CDR3 is 14 residues. V lost 2 bases to trimming and J lost 6 bases, with 12 bases between them. The germline CDR1 and CDR2 sequences are SGDLS and YYNGEE. The CDR3 DNA follows: TGTGCCAGCAGCGTGACTGGGGGGTTCAATGAGCAGTTCTTC. Amino acid sequence: CASSVTGGFNEQFF.

The rearrangement links TRBV5-3 to TRBJ2-7, with D possibly being TRBD1 (5 bases). TRBV5-3 has ORF status, its function being uncertain. The CDR3 contains 13 residues. V lost 0 bases to trimming and J lost 5 bases, with 9 bases between them. Here the CDR3 reads CARSLARANEQYF. The CDR3 coding sequence is TGTGCCAGAAGCTTGGCCAGGGCCAACGAGCAGTACTTC.

This chain connects TRBV5-1 to TRBJ1-2; tentatively, D is TRBD1 (5 bases). This CDR3 region has 15 residues. Germline CDR1 SGHRS, CDR2 YFSETQ. The V gene lost 3 bases and the J gene lost 0 bases, with 12 bases spanning the gap. The CDR3 sequence: CASSSSGSTNYGYTF. In DNA form, the CDR3 reads TGCGCCAGCAGCTCCTCAGGGTCAACTAACTATGGCTACACCTTC. The whole variable domain, remainder taken from reference TRBV5-1 and TRBJ1-2, is KAGVTQTPRYLIKTRGQQVTLSCSPISGHRSVSWYQQTPGQGLQFLFEYFSETQRNKGNFPGRFSGRQFSNSRSEMNVSTLELGDSALYLCASSSSGSTNYGYTFGSGTRLTVV.

This chain connects TRBV2 to TRBJ2-7, with a tentative D call TRBD1 (6 bases). V was pared by 7 bases and J by 6 bases, with 10 bases between. The CDR3 has 11 residues. Germline V gene sequence: CDR1 SNHLY, CDR2 FYNNEI. The CDR3 bases are TGTGCCAGCACCGAAGGGGGCGAGCAGTACTTC. Protein sequence: CASTEGGEQYF.

Remarks on this clone: A far larger clone is off by one base, so a read error is likely. The CDR3 nucleotides are TGTGCCAGCAGAAATTTAAACAGGGGGCACACCATATATTTT. It codes for CASRNLNRGHTIYF. The chain recombines TRBV5-4 with TRBJ1-3; 9 nucleotides agree with TRBD1. Trimming cost V 5 bases and J 8 bases; bases outside gene matches: 8. Germline CDR1 SGHNT, CDR2 YYREEE (reference sequence). This CDR3 contains 14 residues.

This clone is large within its sample. The gene calls are TRBV5-4 and TRBJ1-2; unclear D gene. V was clipped by 4 bases and J by 6 bases, with 19 bases between them. Germline V gene sequence: CDR1 SGHNT, CDR2 YYREEE (reference sequence). The CDR3 has 15 amino acids. This CDR3 is CASSPFRELQNGYTF. The CDR3 coding sequence is TGTGCCAGCAGCCCATTCCGGGAGTTACAGAATGGCTACACCTTC. The full variable domain, its missing parts supplied by reference TRBV5-4 and TRBJ1-2, is ETGVTQSPTHLIKTRGQQVTLRCSSQSGHNTVSWYQQALGQGPQFIFQYYREEENGRGNFPPRFSGLQFPNYSSELNVNALELDDSALYLCASSPFRELQNGYTFGSGTRLTVV.

By frequency in the sample, this clone is large. The DNA of the CDR3 is TGCGCCAGCAGGGCACGTCCACAACCCAATGAGCAGTTCTTC. It translates to CASRARPQPNEQFF. The rearrangement links TRBV10-1 to TRBJ2-1, with no clear D. Looked up from germline, CDR1 is WNHNN and CDR2 is SYGVQD (reference sequence). V gave up 6 bases and J gave up 6 bases, with 15 bases separating them. This CDR3 contains 14 residues.

In this sample, this clone turned up once. This sequence joins TRBV15 and TRBJ2-3; 9 bases are a match to TRBD1. Germline CDR1 is LNHNV and CDR2 is YYDKDF (reference sequence). V lost 8 bases to trimming and J lost 4 bases; unmatched junction nucleotides: 7. The CDR3 consists of 14 residues. In nucleotides, the CDR3 is TGTGCCACCGGGAGGGACAGGGTAGCAGATACGCAGTATTTT. Its protein is CATGRDRVADTQYF.

The chain uses TRBV9 and TRBJ1-5, with 7 bases lining up with TRBD1. Germline CDR1 reads SGDLS; CDR2 reads YYNGEE. The junction had 5 bases not matched to a gene; V was cut back by 4 bases and J by 1 base. The length of the CDR3 is 15 residues. CDR3 residues: CASSPTGVSNQPQHF. CDR3 coding DNA: TGTGCCAGCAGCCCCACAGGGGTGAGCAATCAGCCCCAGCATTTT. Drawing the rest from reference TRBV9 and TRBJ1-5, the complete variable domain is DSGVTQTPKHLITATGQRVTLRCSPRSGDLSVYWYQQSLDQGLQFLIQYYNGEERAKGNILERFSAQQFPDLHSELNLSSLELGDSALYFCASSPTGVSNQPQHFGDGTRLSIL.

This clone was counted only a few times. The CDR3 coding sequence is TGTGCCAGCAGTGAGGGGGGCGGGGCGGGAGGGGAGACCCAGTACTTC. Translation: CASSEGGGAGGETQYF. The V call is TRBV6-4, the J call TRBJ2-5, with 9 bases aligning to TRBD2. V lost 3 bases, J lost 5 bases, and 10 bases stayed unmatched. The CDR3 is 16 residues long. The germline V gene encodes CDR1 MRHNA and CDR2 SNTAGT.

The chain is built from TRBV27 and TRBJ2-1, with 9 bases matching TRBD2. Germline values: CDR1 MNHEY, CDR2 SMNVEV (reference sequence). Trimming took 0 bases from V and 4 from J; bases not matched to a gene: 4. This CDR3 is 16 amino acids long. CDR3 bases: TGTGCCAGCAGTTTATCATCCCTAGCGGGATACAATGAGCAGTTCTTC. This sequence encodes CASSLSSLAGYNEQFF.

CDR3 sequence reads: CASSAVGTGGNEQFF. Written as DNA, the CDR3 is TGTGCCAGCAGCGCCGTTGGGACAGGGGGCAATGAGCAGTTCTTC. This sequence joins TRBV7-2 and TRBJ2-1; TRBD1 matches 11 bases. Germline CDR1 is SGHTA and CDR2 is FQGNSA. The CDR3 sequence is 15 residues long. The ends lost 5 bases at V and 6 bases at J; junction bases unmatched: 6.